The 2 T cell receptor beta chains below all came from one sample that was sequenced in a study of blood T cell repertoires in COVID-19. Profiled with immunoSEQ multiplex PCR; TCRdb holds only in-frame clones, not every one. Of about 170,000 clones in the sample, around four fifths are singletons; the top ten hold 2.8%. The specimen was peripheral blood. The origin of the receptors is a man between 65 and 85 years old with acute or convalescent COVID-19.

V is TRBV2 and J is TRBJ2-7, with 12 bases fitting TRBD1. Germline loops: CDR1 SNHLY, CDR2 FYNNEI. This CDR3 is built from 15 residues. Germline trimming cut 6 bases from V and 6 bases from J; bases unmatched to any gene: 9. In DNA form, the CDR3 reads TGTGCCAGCAGGACGCCGGGACAGGGGGCCCTCGAGCAGTACTTC. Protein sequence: CASRTPGQGALEQYF.

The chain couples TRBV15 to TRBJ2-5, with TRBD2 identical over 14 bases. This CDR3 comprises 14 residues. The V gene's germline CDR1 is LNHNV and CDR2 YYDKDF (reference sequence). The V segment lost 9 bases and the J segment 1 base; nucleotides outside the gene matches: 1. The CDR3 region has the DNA TGTGCCACAGGACTAGCGGGGGGCCAAGAGACCCAGTACTTC. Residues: CATGLAGGQETQYF. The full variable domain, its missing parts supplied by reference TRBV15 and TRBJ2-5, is DAMVIQNPRYQVTQFGKPVTLSCSQTLNHNVMYWYQQKSSQAPKLLFHYYDKDFNNEADTPDNFQSRRPNTSFCFLDIRSPGLGDTAMYLCATGLAGGQETQYFGPGTRLLVL.